The present T cell receptor beta chain was sequenced within a study of shared T cell receptors in the human thymus (dated by TCRdb to about 2021). In the study overall: The study examined how self-reactive, shared T-cell receptor alpha chains are generated in the human thymus.

V and J lose 5 bases and 0 bases, and a span of 23 bases separates them. Based on the germline V gene (reference sequence), the CDR1 and CDR2 sequences are LNHDA and SQIVND. The CDR3 contains 20 residues, cysteine and phenylalanine counted. The sequence is cut down to CDR3 DNA, 60 bases in frame from base 1. The table lists this clone with a count of one. Its binding antigen is unknown. No quality values exist for individual bases; no much larger clone is one base distant. Preparation of the library involved the immunoSEQ multiplex PCR assay. In TCRdb, the immuneACCESS table is reduced to in-frame sequences with V and J assigned. These tables do not hold every clone; where another copy was compared, an unresolved V gene accounts for under half, and the others remain unexplained. In all, the sample holds hundreds of thousands of clones, and approximately 89% of those were seen once. In total, the top ten clones hold 0.0094% of the sample.

These same data were also listed under a study on human thymus T cells. Per the second study: In Finland, the donors were immunologically healthy infants who were having open corrective cardiac surgery for congenital heart defects. Thymus tissue was collected as surgical resects that were removed during corrective cardiac surgery. Usage of V and J gene segments appeared to be biased in both the thymic and the peripheral blood repertoires. Highly overlapping thymic TCR repertoires among unrelated individuals were reported in the related research. TCR alpha and beta repertoires from seven to nine infant thymus samples and four related peripheral blood samples were characterized in the study. The infant donors were roughly 7 to 244 days old, and the cohort included a handful of males and two females. Thymocytes were freed from the tissue by mechanical means and kept at -70 degrees C as pellets of roughly 9-33 million cells. Genomic DNA was extracted from frozen cell pellets with a QIAsymphony instrument. The immunoSEQ multiplex PCR assay was used to amplify the TCRB and TCRAD loci from a standardized quantity of quality-controlled genomic DNA. The V(D)J region was spanned by amplicons of a length sufficient to cover the CDR3 and to identify V and J genes. The amplicons were sequenced on an Illumina platform via the commercial immunoSEQ service. Corrections for primer bias and sequencing errors followed previously described methods, while TCRAD and TCRB definitions were based on the IMGT database. The repertoires were analysed using immunoSEQ Analyzer 3.0 and VDJTools for basic statistics, V/J segment usage, diversity estimates, rarefaction and pairwise overlap. Chao1, ChaoE, Efron-Thisted, Shannon and inverse Simpson indices were used to estimate diversity, which was also estimated on datasets down-sampled to the smallest sample. For repertoire overlap, CDR3 nucleotide sequence, V gene and J gene had to match strictly, and clustering was done by Jaccard-based multidimensional scaling. Thymus samples yielded on average around 810,000 unique TCRB clonotypes, compared with 70,000 to 85,000 from blood samples.

The source is a boy younger than two with a congenital heart defect. Donor details come from another sample of the same person, matched by shared clones. The sample consisted of thymocytes. The rearrangement joined TRBV19 to TRBJ2-6; no D segment can be confidently identified. CDR3 protein: CASSRSTYPRLSSGANVLTF. In nucleotide form, the sequence is TGTGCCAGTAGTCGGAGCACGTACCCACGCCTGAGCTCTGGGGCCAACGTCCTGACTTTC.